This TCR beta chain came from a study of T cell responses to AZD1222 COVID-19 vaccine. This CDR3 has 14 amino acids. V lost 5 bases, J lost 2 bases, and 1 base stayed unmatched. The germline gives CDR1 SGHVT, CDR2 SQSDAQ. Note on this clone: The target antigen is unknown.

Here immunoSEQ multiplex PCR was the method, and the copy in TCRdb shows in-frame clones only, minus some. The sample shows 98,000 or so clones, more than 70% of them seen only once. Whole-study findings and limits: Donors were chiefly white British, with a greater number of females, and clonal diversity was perhaps underestimated.

This sequence joins TRBV7-4 and TRBJ1-5; 9 bases match TRBD1. The clonotype comes from an adult in good health. Source: peripheral blood, taken on day 0 of AZD1222 vaccination. The CDR3: CASSRTGGNQPQHF. The DNA of the CDR3 is TGTGCCAGCAGCCGGACAGGGGGCAATCAGCCCCAGCATTTT. The complete variable domain, with remaining parts taken from reference TRBV7-4 and TRBJ1-5, reads GAGVSQSPRYKVAKRGRDVALRCDSISGHVTLYWYRQTLGQGSEVLTYSQSDAQRDKSGRPSGRFSAERPERSVSTLKIQRTEQGDSAVYLCASSRTGGNQPQHFGDGTRLSIL.